Listed below are T cell receptor beta chains from one sample, sequenced in a study of shared clonotypes between healthy human individuals. Repertoires were generated with immunoSEQ multiplex PCR, while TCRdb's copy carries only in-frame clones and drops some. The data show hundreds of thousands of clones, with almost 97% seen just once and 0.057% held by the top ten. Material for sequencing was naive CD4+ T cells sorted from blood. Every receptor here comes from a woman aged 30 to 39 in good health. Each CDR3 is given with its conserved first and last residue. D genes are given only for firm matches.

V gene	D gene	J gene	CDR3 protein	CDR3 DNA
TRBV28	TRBD2	TRBJ2-3	CASSLPGTSGKRDTQYF	TGTGCCAGCAGTCTCCCCGGGACTAGCGGGAAGAGGGATACGCAGTATTTT
TRBV5-4	-	TRBJ1-1	CASSSDKGAFF	TGTGCCAGCAGCTCGGACAAGGGAGCTTTCTTT
TRBV19	-	TRBJ1-4	CASSIGSYNEKLFF	TGTGCCAGTAGTATTGGCAGCTATAATGAAAAACTGTTTTTT
TRBV7-2	-	TRBJ2-5	CASSAVGGETQYF	TGTGCCAGCAGCGCAGTGGGCGGGGAGACCCAGTACTTC
TRBV27	-	TRBJ1-1	CASLGGLNTEAFF	TGTGCCTCCCTAGGAGGCCTGAACACTGAAGCTTTCTTT
TRBV19	-	TRBJ2-1	CASSIGGGRSYNEQFF	TGTGCCAGTAGTATTGGTGGCGGGCGCTCCTACAATGAGCAGTTCTTC
TRBV11-2	-	TRBJ2-5	CASSLRTELQETQYF	TGTGCCAGCAGCTTAAGGACAGAACTCCAAGAGACCCAGTACTTC
TRBV5-8	-	TRBJ2-2	CASSLGWGIWTGELFF	TGTGCCAGCAGCTTGGGATGGGGAATCTGGACCGGGGAGCTGTTTTTT
TRBV5-8	-	TRBJ1-4	CASSRFVGGATNEKLFF	TGTGCCAGCAGCCGATTCGTCGGGGGGGCAACTAATGAAAAACTGTTTTTT
TRBV6-4	TRBD1	TRBJ1-6	CASSATGTAPWSLHF	TGTGCCAGCAGTGCGACCGGGACAGCGCCGTGGTCCCTCCACTTT
TRBV7-3	-	TRBJ2-7	CASSLSIEQYF	TGTGCCAGCAGTTTATCAATCGAGCAGTACTTC
TRBV9	-	TRBJ1-3	CASSVYKRTGSGNTIYF	TGTGCCAGCAGCGTCTATAAAAGGACGGGCTCTGGAAACACCATATATTTT
TRBV5-1	-	TRBJ2-6	CASSLVGAGLQTGANVLTF	TGCGCCAGCAGCTTGGTGGGAGCAGGGCTACAAACTGGGGCCAACGTCCTGACTTTC
TRBV7-2	-	TRBJ2-5	CASSLGGGGQETQYF	TGTGCCAGCAGCTTAGGGGGCGGTGGGCAAGAGACCCAGTACTTC
TRBV7-9	TRBD1	TRBJ2-3	CASSLRGTGLDTQYF	TGTGCCAGCAGCTTAAGGGGGACAGGGTTGGATACGCAGTATTTT
TRBV5-1	-	TRBJ1-5	CASTAQPQHF	TGCGCCAGCACCGCTCAGCCCCAGCATTTT
TRBV29-1	-	TRBJ2-1	CSVGVEQFF	TGCAGCGTTGGAGTTGAGCAGTTCTTC